The 30 T cell receptor beta chains in this list originate from one sample, sequenced in a study of tumor and adjacent non-tumor tissue in lung cancer. TCRbeta libraries were built with three rounds of nested PCR, modified from ARM-PCR. MiXCR was run by TCRdb on the multiplex PCR reads, yielding one entry per CDR3 protein. The data hold fewer than 85,000 distinct CDR3 sequences, with roughly 80% observed a single time. RNA was extracted from bulk tissue without any cell sorting. What was sequenced was lung tumor tissue. Receptors originate from a woman aged 45-65 years with non-small cell lung cancer.

Points on this clonotype: One end of the junction varies from germline; a read error may be responsible. This chain joins TRBV11-2 and TRBJ2-5; no definite D call. The CDR3 totals 13 residues. Germline values: CDR1 SGHAT, CDR2 FQNNGV. The CDR3, as DNA: TGTGCCAGCAGCGACGTACGTGTAGAGACCCAATACTTC. Translating it yields CASSDVRVETQYF.

About this clonotype: Its ends do not fully match the called genes, so a read error is possible. This sequence joins TRBV12-3 or TRBV12-4 and TRBJ2-7, with D tentatively TRBD1 (5 bases). This CDR3 contains 15 residues. The CDR3 region has the DNA TGTGCCAGCATTCCCGTCCAGGGTCAGGGCTACGAGCAGAACTTC. As protein: CASIPVQGQGYEQNF.

The table lists this clonotype with a count of one. Since the CDR3 does not end with the conserved phenylalanine or tryptophan, this likely comes from a read error. The chain combines TRBV6-6 with TRBJ2-7; 7 bases agree with TRBD1. The V gene's germline CDR1 is MNHNY and CDR2 SVGAGI (reference sequence). The CDR3 has 13 amino acids. The CDR3 bases are TGTACCAGTAGTTACAGGGGTGGCTACGAGCAGTACTTG. Its protein product is CTSSYRGGYEQYL.

The rearrangement joins TRBV6-1 to TRBJ2-3, with TRBD2 identical over 7 bases. Germline CDR1 is MNHNS and CDR2 is SASEGT. The CDR3 has 14 residues. The trim removed 4 bases at V and 5 bases at J, leaving 6 bases unmatched. CDR3 nucleotides: TGTGCCAGCAGTGGGACTAGTTGGAGAGATACGCAGTATTTT. Translation: CASSGTSWRDTQYF.

This chain links TRBV24-1 with TRBJ2-1, with 7 bases lining up with TRBD2. Trimming cost V 4 bases and J 7 bases; bases outside gene matches: 12. CDR1 KGHDR and CDR2 SFDVKD come from the germline V gene. The CDR3 runs to 16 residues. DNA for the CDR3: TGTGCCACCAGTGAGCCCGGCGGAGCGGGGTGGAATGAGCAGTTCTTC. Translating gives CATSEPGGAGWNEQFF.

The chain joins TRBV20-1 to TRBJ1-5, with D tentatively TRBD1 (5 bases). Per the germline V gene, CDR1 is DFQATT and CDR2 is SNEGSKA (reference sequence). The CDR3 runs to 14 residues. CDR3 sequence reads: CITKTDYSNQPQHF. The CDR3 DNA sequence: TGCATTACTAAGACAGATTATAGCAATCAGCCCCAGCATTTT.

This clonotype showed up just once. Relative to the germline gene, one junction end is altered; a read error may explain this. V and J are TRBV10-3 and TRBJ2-1, with D hard to call. The CDR3 covers 11 residues. Germline-derived CDR1 and CDR2 are ENHRY and SYGVKD. CDR3 bases: TGTGTCATCCAGGTGAAGGGTGAACAGTTCTTC. Its protein is CVIQVKGEQFF.

Notes on this clonotype: This is likely a read error, given that the CDR3 carries no conserved phenylalanine or tryptophan at its end. This chain connects TRBV28 to TRBJ1-4, with a tentative D call TRBD1 (6 bases). Germline V gene sequence: CDR1 MDHEN, CDR2 SYDVKM. This CDR3 contains 13 residues. Trimming left V 9 bases short and J 1 base short, with 9 bases between. The chain's CDR3 is CASRGGTNEKLFY. CDR3 in DNA: TGTGCCAGTAGAGGGGGAACTAATGAAAAACTGTTTTAT.

The V and J genes are TRBV7-9 and TRBJ2-2, with D possibly matching TRBD1 (5 bases). Trimming stripped 8 bases from V and 5 bases from J, with 21 bases between. The germline CDR1 and CDR2 sequences are SEHNR and FQNEAQ (reference sequence). The CDR3 runs to 16 residues. As DNA, the CDR3 is TGTGCCAGCCGAAACCCACCAGGGAAGGTAACCGGGGAGCTGTTTTTT. It encodes CASRNPPGKVTGELFF.

This clonotype was picked up many times. The V gene is TRBV7-8, the J gene TRBJ1-1; no firm D call. Germline-derived CDR1 and CDR2 are SGHVS and FQNEAQ. This CDR3 comprises 15 residues. V was pared by 4 bases and J by 0 bases, with 12 bases between. The CDR3 nucleotides read TGTGCCAGCAGCTCCGAAACACTCATGAACACTGAAGCTTTCTTT. This gives the protein CASSSETLMNTEAFF.

A word on this clonotype: Because the CDR3 is missing its conserved closing phenylalanine or tryptophan, this is likely a read error. The CDR3 loop is CASSQGPPTYEQYL. The CDR3 DNA follows: TGCGCCAGCAGCCAAGGGCCACCAACCTACGAGCAGTACTTG. This chain joins TRBV4-1 and TRBJ2-7; no definite D call. This CDR3 region has 14 residues. Germline CDR1 reads MGHRA; CDR2 reads YSYEKL. V shed 1 base and J shed 2 bases, with 9 bases lying between them.

About this clonotype itself: The germline gene is not matched at one end of the junction; a read error may be the cause. CDR3 sequence (DNA): TGCAGTGCTAGAGATCCAGCGGGAGATGTGATAGATACGCAATATTTT. Its translation: CSARDPAGDVIDTQYF. The chain joins TRBV20-1 to TRBJ2-3; TRBD2 matches at 8 bases. CDR3 length: 16 amino acids. CDR1 is DFQATT and CDR2 is SNEGSKA in the germline V gene (reference sequence).

This chain links TRBV29-1 with TRBJ1-1, with no clear D. This CDR3 has 12 residues. The V gene's germline CDR1 is SQVTM and CDR2 ANQGSEA. As DNA, the CDR3 is TGCAGTGTAAAATATGACGGGGCTGAAGCTTTCTTT. The encoded protein is CSVKYDGAEAFF.

About this clonotype: Likely a read error: the CDR3 ends without its conserved phenylalanine or tryptophan. This chain uses TRBV13 with TRBJ2-7; 10 bases match TRBD2. The CDR3 contains 16 residues. The germline gives CDR1 PRHDT, CDR2 FYEKMQ (reference sequence). V lost 5 bases and J lost 7; bases outside the gene matches: 14. The CDR3 loop is CASSPPSQREGREQYL. The CDR3 region has the DNA TGTGCCAGCAGCCCCCCCTCCCAGCGGGAGGGGAGAGAGCAGTACTTA.

This clonotype was counted only a few times. The V call is TRBV9, the J call TRBJ2-7; TRBD2 aligns across 14 bases. The CDR3 is made up of 16 amino acids. Germline V CDR1 and CDR2: SGDLS, YYNGEE. V lost 4 bases to trimming and J lost 3 bases; unmatched junction nucleotides: 6. CDR3 sequence: CASSRGLAGGLYEQYF. Here the CDR3 DNA reads TGTGCCAGCAGCAGAGGACTAGCGGGAGGTCTCTACGAGCAGTACTTC. The full variable domain, with the rest looked up from reference TRBV9 and TRBJ2-7, is DSGVTQTPKHLITATGQRVTLRCSPRSGDLSVYWYQQSLDQGLQFLIQYYNGEERAKGNILERFSAQQFPDLHSELNLSSLELGDSALYFCASSRGLAGGLYEQYFGPGTRLTVT.

Note on this clonotype: No conserved phenylalanine or tryptophan ends this CDR3, so it is likely a read error. No DNA is shown, since the ends of the CDR3 on it are uncertain; the CDR3 is the one TCRdb lists. The rearrangement links TRBV20-1 to TRBJ2-7; the table's D gene call, TRBD2, was not cross checked with the DNA. Germline V lookup: CDR1 DFQATT, CDR2 SNEGSKA (reference sequence). The CDR3 sequence runs 13 residues, both termini included. CDR3 amino acids: CSAKWESLFEQYY.

About this clonotype: Germline is not matched at one junction end, which may reflect a read error. CDR3 sequence (DNA): TGTGCCAGTAGTCCCGGCAGGCGGAACACCCGGGAGCTGTTTTTT. It is translated as CASSPGRRNTRELFF. J is TRBJ2-2 and V is TRBV11-2; no definite D call. The CDR3 runs to 15 residues. Germline CDR1 is SGHAT and CDR2 is FQNNGV. Full variable domain (missing parts from reference TRBV11-2 and TRBJ2-2): EAGVAQSPRYKIIEKRQSVAFWCNPISGHATLYWYQQILGQGPKLLIQFQNNGVVDDSQLPKDRFSAERLKGVDSTLKIQPAKLEDSAVYLCASSPGRRNTRELFFGEGSRLTVL.

Concerning this clonotype itself: One junction end does not reproduce the germline sequence, and a read error may be involved. The CDR3 region is CASSLLWVRETNHPQHF. CDR3 coding DNA: TGTGCCAGCAGCCTCCTTTGGGTCAGAGAGACAAATCATCCCCAGCATTTT. The chain combines TRBV4-2 with TRBJ1-5, with no clear D. Germline V gene sequence: CDR1 LGHNA, CDR2 YNFKEQ. The CDR3 spans 17 residues.

As for this clonotype: Sequence at one end of the junction differs from germline and may be a read error. The chain employs TRBV20-1 and TRBJ2-5, with 7 bases identical to TRBD1. Germline V gives CDR1 DFQATT, CDR2 SNEGSKA (reference sequence). The CDR3 contains 15 residues. The CDR3 DNA reads TGCGGTGCTTGCAACCTCCGGGACAGCCAAGAGACCCAGTACTTC. Encoded protein: CGACNLRDSQETQYF.

Concerning this clonotype: At one end, the junction sequence differs from germline, possibly due to a read error. The chain combines TRBV6-6 with TRBJ2-1, with a possible D match to TRBD2 (5 bases). The CDR3 loop spans 16 amino acids. Germline loops: CDR1 MNHNY, CDR2 SVGAGI (reference sequence). CDR3 sequence (DNA): TGTGCCAGCAGTTATCCTCGGGGAGATGTCTACAATGAGAAGTTCTTC. Protein: CASSYPRGDVYNEKFF.

With regard to this clonotype: One end of the junction varies from germline; a read error may be responsible. The V call is TRBV4-1, the J call TRBJ2-1; 7 bases match TRBD1. The germline CDR1 and CDR2 sequences are MGHRA and YSYEKL. The CDR3 contains 16 residues. This chain's CDR3 is CASNQATPTGTSEQFF. Written as DNA, the CDR3 is TGCGCCAGCAACCAGGCTACGCCGACAGGGACGAGCGAGCAGTTTTTC.

Turning to this clonotype: At one of its ends the junction is not consistent with the germline gene, which may arise from a read error. This chain links TRBV7-8 with TRBJ2-3; D is possibly TRBD2 (6 bases). There are 15 residues in the CDR3. Germline V lookup: CDR1 SGHVS, CDR2 FQNEAQ. CDR3 amino acids: CASSSGGGRWDTQCF. In DNA form, the CDR3 reads TGTGCCAGCAGCTCCGGTGGAGGGAGGTGGGATACGCAGTGTTTT.

With regard to this clonotype: Compared with germline, one end of the junction differs, possibly owing to a read error. The chain has TRBV6-2 or TRBV6-3 and TRBJ2-1; TRBD2 might be the D (5 bases). Germline loops: CDR1 MNHEY, CDR2 SVGEGT. The CDR3 spans 15 residues. The CDR3, as DNA: TGTGCCAGCGCCAGCGTGGAGAGGGCCGATAATGAGCAGTCCTTC. Translation: CASASVERADNEQSF.

This clonotype was observed once. The J gene is TRBJ2-7, the V gene TRBV20-1; TRBD2 matches 7 bases. The length of the CDR3 is 17 residues. Losses at the gene ends were 5 bases for V and 3 bases for J; bases not matched to a gene: 19. Germline V gene lookup returns CDR1 DFQATT and CDR2 SNEGSKA (reference sequence). CDR3 bases: TGCAGTGCTTCAGGGTGGGCAAGGGGAGGGTTTTTCTACGAGCAGTACTTC. Translating it yields CSASGWARGGFFYEQYF.

To note about this clonotype: A much larger clonotype is one base distant, so this may be a read error. The chain carries TRBV7-9 and TRBJ2-3; 8 nucleotides match TRBD2. The CDR3 is 17 residues long. V was clipped by 5 bases and J by 5 bases; unmatched bases: 15. Germline V gene data show CDR1 as SEHNR and CDR2 as FQNEAQ (reference sequence). CDR3 residues: CASSAGLPGGPGDTQYF. As DNA, the CDR3 is TGTGCCAGCAGCGCGGGACTACCGGGAGGGCCGGGAGATACGCAGTATTTT.

Regarding this clonotype: Germline is not matched at one junction end, which may reflect a read error. V and J are TRBV29-1 and TRBJ1-5; TRBD1 aligns across 9 bases. The germline V gene encodes CDR1 SQVTM and CDR2 ANQGSEA. This CDR3 is built from 14 residues. CDR3 amino acids: CSVADRGGLNAHHF. The CDR3 DNA reads as TGCAGCGTAGCGGACAGGGGAGGGTTAAATGCCCATCATTTC.

V gene TRBV5-4 combines with J gene TRBJ2-3; TRBD2 matches 8 bases. CDR1 and CDR2 from the germline V gene are SGHNT and YYREEE (reference sequence). V gave up 6 bases and J gave up 8 bases; unmatched junction bases: 17. CDR3 size: 16 residues. In DNA, the CDR3 is TGTGCCAGCATCCCGGAATCCGGGAGGGCCGGAGCTACGCAGTATTTT. Translation: CASIPESGRAGATQYF. Full variable domain (remainder filled in from reference TRBV5-4 and TRBJ2-3): ETGVTQSPTHLIKTRGQQVTLRCSSQSGHNTVSWYQQALGQGPQFIFQYYREEENGRGNFPPRFSGLQFPNYSSELNVNALELDDSALYLCASIPESGRAGATQYFGPGTRLTVL.

CDR3: CASSSVLPSTDTQYF. CDR3 coding DNA: TGTGCCAGCAGTTCCGTACTGCCGAGCACAGATACGCAGTATTTT. The chain carries TRBV12-3 or TRBV12-4 and TRBJ2-3; D unresolved. This CDR3 region has 15 residues. The ends were cut back, 4 bases at V and 0 bases at J, with 11 bases in the middle.

Concerning this clonotype itself: At one end, the junction sequence differs from germline, possibly due to a read error. The chain has TRBV20-1 and TRBJ2-2; a weak D match, TRBD2 (5 bases). Germline assignment: CDR1 DFQATT and CDR2 SNEGSKA (reference sequence). This CDR3 comprises 14 residues. The CDR3 DNA is TGCAGTCCTAGCCCCAGTAACCGGACCGGGGAGCTGTTTTTT. This sequence encodes CSPSPSNRTGELFF.

This clonotype was observed a single time. The chain is built from TRBV20-1 and TRBJ1-5; TRBD1 might be the D (5 bases). The CDR3 sequence is 17 residues long. V lost 8 bases to trimming and J lost 2 bases, with 25 bases between them. Germline V gene sequence: CDR1 DFQATT, CDR2 SNEGSKA (reference sequence). The CDR3 coding sequence is TGCAGTCTCCTATTCGCGGGGCGAATGAGGGGCAATCAGCCCCAGCATTTT. Translating gives CSLLFAGRMRGNQPQHF.